One sample yielded the 31 T cell receptor beta chains listed below, sequenced in a study of blood T cell repertoires in COVID-19. Some clones are missing from TCRdb's copy, which holds only in-frame ones; the method was immunoSEQ multiplex PCR. The sample lists about 250,000 clones, 80% to 90% occurring once. Sequenced sample: PBMCs or T cells enriched from blood (not recorded which). The receptor source for this set is a woman between 50 and 59 years old who had been exposed to COVID-19.

The chain combines TRBV18 with TRBJ2-1; weak D call: TRBD1 (5 bases). This CDR3 spans 14 amino acids. Germline V gene data show CDR1 as KGHSH and CDR2 as LQKENI. V lost 3 bases, J lost 7 bases, and 13 bases lay in between. The CDR3 spells CASSPPGNSNEQFF. The CDR3 DNA reads as TGTGCCAGCTCACCCCCAGGGAATTCGAATGAGCAGTTCTTC.

The genes are TRBV14 and TRBJ2-7; TRBD1 matches 7 bases. The CDR3 has 15 residues. Trimming removed 5 bases from V and 6 bases from J; junction bases left unmatched: 13. Germline CDR1 and CDR2: SGHDN and FVKESK. CDR3 in DNA: TGTGCCAGCAGCAACCCGAAAGGGGGCACCGGCGAGCAGTACTTC. This codes for CASSNPKGGTGEQYF.

This clone occurred once. V gene TRBV9 combines with J gene TRBJ1-1, with TRBD1 as a possible D gene (5 bases). The CDR3 length is 12 residues. Trimming took 3 bases from V and 8 from J, leaving 11 bases between them. Germline V gives CDR1 SGDLS, CDR2 YYNGEE. The CDR3 DNA sequence: TGTGCCAGCAGCGGCGGGACTGCAGAAGCTTTCTTT. The encoded protein is CASSGGTAEAFF.

This chain links TRBV4-3 with TRBJ2-1; 9 bases map to TRBD2. Trimming cost V 3 bases and J 7 bases; bases outside gene matches: 13. This CDR3 spans 17 amino acids. Germline V gives CDR1 LGHNA, CDR2 YSLEER. The CDR3 is CASSQRQGGGGSNEQFF. CDR3 DNA sequence: TGCGCCAGCAGCCAGAGACAAGGCGGGGGGGGTAGTAATGAGCAGTTCTTC.

The chain couples TRBV7-2 to TRBJ2-7; D might be TRBD1 (5 bases). The CDR3 spans 15 residues. V was shortened by 2 bases and J by 1 base, with 12 bases between the two germline ends. Germline assignment: CDR1 SGHTA and CDR2 FQGNSA. In DNA form, the CDR3 reads TGTGCCAGCAGCTTAAACGGACATACATCCTACGAGCAGTACTTC. Translated: CASSLNGHTSYEQYF. The full variable domain, rest sourced from reference TRBV7-2 and TRBJ2-7, is GAGVSQSPSNKVTEKGKDVELRCDPISGHTALYWYRQSLGQGLEFLIYFQGNSAPDKSGLPSDRFSAERTGGSVSTLTIQRTQQEDSAVYLCASSLNGHTSYEQYFGPGTRLTVT.

The chain recombines TRBV2 with TRBJ2-1; weak D call: TRBD1 (6 bases). The CDR3 runs 17 residues. Trimming stripped 3 bases from V and 4 bases from J, with 19 bases between. The V gene's germline CDR1 is SNHLY and CDR2 FYNNEI. The chain's CDR3 is CASSDNDWTDLYNEQFF. CDR3 coding DNA: TGTGCCAGCAGTGACAACGATTGGACAGATCTGTACAATGAGCAGTTCTTC.

The chain recombines TRBV10-3 with TRBJ1-2; 9 bases map to TRBD1. The germline CDR1 and CDR2 sequences are ENHRY and SYGVKD. The CDR3 sequence is 18 residues long. Losses at the gene ends were 0 bases for V and 4 bases for J; bases not matched to a gene: 12. For the CDR3, the DNA is TGTGCCATCAGTGAGTCCCGTCCCGGGACAGGGTCCGGCTATGGCTACACCTTC. As protein: CAISESRPGTGSGYGYTF.

The chain employs TRBV27 and TRBJ1-2; 7 bases are shared with TRBD1. The germline gives CDR1 MNHEY, CDR2 SMNVEV (reference sequence). The CDR3 is 13 residues long. V lost 3 bases and J lost 2; bases outside the gene matches: 0. As DNA, the CDR3 is TGTGCCAGCAGTTTGACAGGGAACTATGGCTACACCTTC. This codes for CASSLTGNYGYTF.

This clone was detected only once. The gene calls are TRBV18 and TRBJ1-1, with TRBD1 matching over 8 bases. Unmatched junction bases numbered 8, after V lost 5 bases and J lost 3 bases. CDR3 length: 15 amino acids. Germline V gene sequence: CDR1 KGHSH, CDR2 LQKENI. The CDR3 DNA reads as TGTGCCAGCTCATCCCAACAGGGGGGGGACACTGAAGCTTTCTTT. Protein: CASSSQQGGDTEAFF.

This chain uses TRBV5-1 with TRBJ2-7; no reliable D call. Germline V gives CDR1 SGHRS, CDR2 YFSETQ. Trimming shortened V by 5 bases and J by 2 bases, and 17 bases separated the two germline ends. The CDR3 totals 15 residues. The CDR3 spells CASRRNPEHTYEQYF. In nucleotides, the CDR3 is TGCGCCAGCAGGAGGAATCCCGAACACACCTACGAGCAGTACTTC.

This clone has only one observation. This chain joins TRBV6-5 and TRBJ1-1, with a tentative D call TRBD1 (6 bases). The CDR3 is 11 residues long. Trimming pared 5 bases from V and 8 bases from J, leaving 9 bases between. Germline V gene data show CDR1 as MNHEY and CDR2 as SVGAGI. In DNA form, the CDR3 reads TGTGCCAGCAGTACCGGGACAGAAGCTTTCTTT. The encoded protein is CASSTGTEAFF.

The chain uses TRBV5-6 and TRBJ1-3; 7 bases agree with TRBD1. The V gene's germline CDR1 is SGHDT and CDR2 YYEEEE. The CDR3 contains 17 residues. With V trimmed by 1 base and J by 0 bases, 7 bases remained unmatched. CDR3 sequence (DNA): TGTGCCAGCAGCTTGACCGGGGACAGTCTCTCTGGAAACACCATATATTTT. Translating it yields CASSLTGDSLSGNTIYF.

The chain couples TRBV5-1 to TRBJ1-1; D uncertain. Trimming shortened V by 4 bases and J by 7 bases, and 8 bases separated the two germline ends. This CDR3 comprises 11 residues. CDR1 is SGHRS and CDR2 is YFSETQ in the germline V gene. CDR3 amino acids: CASSRGFEAFF. CDR3 DNA sequence: TGCGCCAGCAGCCGAGGATTTGAAGCTTTCTTT. The full variable domain, its missing parts supplied by reference TRBV5-1 and TRBJ1-1, is KAGVTQTPRYLIKTRGQQVTLSCSPISGHRSVSWYQQTPGQGLQFLFEYFSETQRNKGNFPGRFSGRQFSNSRSEMNVSTLELGDSALYLCASSRGFEAFFGQGTRLTVV.

V and J are TRBV19 and TRBJ2-5; 11 bases are a match to TRBD2. The CDR3 totals 16 residues. The V gene's germline CDR1 is LNHDA and CDR2 SQIVND (reference sequence). V was pared by 5 bases and J by 5 bases, with 10 bases of the junction left unmatched. As DNA, the CDR3 is TGTGCCAGTAGTTCCCGACTAGCGGGGACTGCGGAGACCCAGTACTTC. It yields the protein CASSSRLAGTAETQYF. Complete variable domain (other parts from reference TRBV19 and TRBJ2-5): DGGITQSPKYLFRKEGQNVTLSCEQNLNHDAMYWYRQDPGQGLRLIYYSQIVNDFQKGDIAEGYSVSREKKESFPLTVTSAQKNPTAFYLCASSSRLAGTAETQYFGPGTRLLVL.

In DNA, the CDR3 is TGTGCCAGCTCACCACAGGGACACGACACCGGGGAGCTGTTTTTT. Residues: CASSPQGHDTGELFF. The V gene is TRBV18, the J gene TRBJ2-2, with D possibly being TRBD1 (6 bases). The CDR3 spans 15 residues. V lost 1 base and J lost 3, with 9 bases in between. From germline, CDR1 is KGHSH and CDR2 LQKENI.

The chain employs TRBV28 and TRBJ1-4, with D perhaps matching TRBD1 (5 bases). CDR1 and CDR2 (germline): MDHEN, SYDVKM. The CDR3 runs 14 residues. V was trimmed by 3 bases and J by 4 bases, leaving 9 bases between them. CDR3 residues: CASSFPGNNEKLFF. The CDR3 DNA follows: TGTGCCAGCAGTTTCCCAGGGAATAATGAAAAACTGTTTTTT. Supplemented by reference TRBV28 and TRBJ1-4, the full variable domain reads DVKVTQSSRYLVKRTGEKVFLECVQDMDHENMFWYRQDPGLGLRLIYFSYDVKMKEKGDIPEGYSVSREKKERFSLILESASTNQTSMYLCASSFPGNNEKLFFGSGTQLSVL.

The chain has TRBV6-5 and TRBJ1-4; D not certain. Germline V gives CDR1 MNHEY, CDR2 SVGAGI. The CDR3 has 15 amino acids. The V gene lost 0 bases and the J gene lost 3 bases, with 8 bases spanning the gap. Here the CDR3 reads CASSYSRAPNEKLFF. CDR3 in DNA: TGTGCCAGCAGTTACTCGAGGGCGCCTAATGAAAAACTGTTTTTT.

The V and J genes are TRBV6-5 and TRBJ2-7, with a weak D call TRBD1 (6 bases). Trimming shortened V by 6 bases and J by 5 bases, and 14 bases separated the two germline ends. The CDR3 loop spans 13 amino acids. The V gene's germline CDR1 is MNHEY and CDR2 SVGAGI. The CDR3 DNA reads as TGTGCCAGCAGCGCCTGGCAGGGGAACGAGCAGTACTTC. Encoded protein: CASSAWQGNEQYF.

The chain uses TRBV11-2 and TRBJ2-4; TRBD1 matches at 7 bases. This CDR3 has 12 amino acids. The V gene end was trimmed by 5 bases and the J gene end by 6 bases; junction bases not matched to a gene: 1. Germline loops: CDR1 SGHAT, CDR2 FQNNGV. The CDR3 is CASSRDRNIQYF. CDR3 sequence (DNA): TGTGCCAGCAGCCGGGACAGAAACATTCAGTACTTC.

This chain connects TRBV5-1 to TRBJ1-2; 9 bases fit TRBD1. V lost 7 bases to trimming and J lost 7 bases; unmatched junction nucleotides: 14. This CDR3 comprises 15 residues. Germline V gene lookup returns CDR1 SGHRS and CDR2 YFSETQ. The CDR3 bases are TGCGCCAGCTCCAGAACGCCGGGACAGGGCTTTGGCTACACCTTC. It specifies CASSRTPGQGFGYTF.

V usage is TRBV6-4 and J usage is TRBJ2-1, with unresolved D. V was cut by 3 bases and J by 8 bases, with 11 bases left in between. There are 13 residues in the CDR3. Germline V gene sequence: CDR1 MRHNA, CDR2 SNTAGT. The CDR3 coding sequence is TGTGCCAGCAGTGAAACGGTAGCTCATGAGCAGTTCTTC. Translating it yields CASSETVAHEQFF.

The V call is TRBV29-1, the J call TRBJ2-5; TRBD1 matches 10 bases. Germline loops: CDR1 SQVTM, CDR2 ANQGSEA. V dropped 7 bases and J dropped 3; count of bases not matched to a gene: 8. There are 14 residues in the CDR3. In nucleotides, the CDR3 is TGCAGCGCCCGACAGGGGGCGAGGAAAGAGACCCAGTACTTC. This translates into CSARQGARKETQYF.

V is TRBV10-2 and J is TRBJ2-7; 10 bases match TRBD2. Germline lookup yields CDR1 WSHSY and CDR2 SAAADI. This CDR3 has 12 residues. V lost 7 bases to trimming and J lost 5 bases; unmatched junction nucleotides: 2. The CDR3: CASKAGGNEQYF. Here the CDR3 DNA reads TGCGCCAGCAAAGCGGGGGGGAACGAGCAGTACTTC.

Turning to this clone: The same CDR3 is also encoded by other DNA sequences in this sample. This chain uses TRBV6-5 with TRBJ2-3; possibly TRBD2 for D (5 bases). The germline gives CDR1 MNHEY, CDR2 SVGAGI. The CDR3 has 12 residues. Trimming stripped 6 bases from V and 2 bases from J, with 6 bases between. CDR3 bases: TGTGCCAGCAGCCGGGACACAGATACGCAGTATTTT. The encoded protein is CASSRDTDTQYF.

This chain links TRBV19 with TRBJ1-6, with 10 nucleotides matching TRBD1. V lost 6 bases to trimming and J lost 8 bases; unmatched junction nucleotides: 4. The CDR3 contains 14 residues. The germline V gene encodes CDR1 LNHDA and CDR2 SQIVND (reference sequence). CDR3 coding DNA: TGTGCCAGTAGGATTGGGACAGGGGATTCACCCCTCCACTTT. Encoded protein: CASRIGTGDSPLHF.

The chain links TRBV18 to TRBJ1-6; D unresolved. Germline assignment: CDR1 KGHSH and CDR2 LQKENI. This CDR3 is built from 15 residues. V shed 3 bases and J shed 10 bases, with 16 bases lying between them. CDR3 amino acids: CASSPRTPSLSPLHF. In DNA form, the CDR3 reads TGTGCCAGCTCACCCCGCACACCCTCCTTATCACCCCTCCACTTT.

The chain links TRBV3-1 (or the pseudogene TRBV3-2) to TRBJ2-2; D possibly corresponds to TRBD2 (5 bases). Trimming took 0 bases from V and 5 from J, leaving 16 bases between them. The germline V gene has CDR1 LGHDT and CDR2 YNNKEL (reference sequence). The CDR3 is made up of 17 amino acids. DNA of the CDR3: TGTGCCAGCAGCCAAGATAAACGGGGAAGGATTACCGGGGAGCTGTTTTTT. Amino acids: CASSQDKRGRITGELFF.

The chain employs TRBV11-2 and TRBJ2-5, with 12 bases matching TRBD2. The CDR3 length is 16 residues. V gave up 5 bases and J gave up 1 base; unmatched junction bases: 5. Germline V gives CDR1 SGHAT, CDR2 FQNNGV. CDR3 in DNA: TGTGCCAGCAGCACCCGACTAGCGGGGGCCCAAGAGACCCAGTACTTC. Residues: CASSTRLAGAQETQYF.

The chain links TRBV19 to TRBJ1-6; the D gene is possibly TRBD1 (6 bases). The CDR3 has 18 amino acids. CDR1 is LNHDA, CDR2 SQIVND, per germline (reference sequence). Deletions cut 4 bases from V and 0 bases from J, with 16 bases between. DNA of the CDR3: TGTGCCAGTAGTAACTCATTACAGGGTTCCTCCTATAATTCACCCCTCCACTTT. It encodes CASSNSLQGSSYNSPLHF.

The V call is TRBV30, the J call TRBJ2-2, with TRBD2 matching over 13 bases. The CDR3 totals 14 residues. The J segment lost 4 bases and the V segment lost 7 bases, leaving 3 bases of the junction unmatched. Germline CDR1 is GTSNPN and CDR2 is SVGIG (reference sequence). The CDR3 DNA reads as TGTGCCTCTCGACTAGCGGGGGGCACCGGGGAGCTGTTTTTT. Translating it yields CASRLAGGTGELFF.

The chain uses TRBV28 and TRBJ1-4, with a possible D match to TRBD1 (5 bases). CDR1 is MDHEN and CDR2 is SYDVKM in the germline V gene. The CDR3 covers 15 residues. V was pared by 5 bases and J by 2 bases, with 12 bases between. Here the CDR3 reads CASSPWTSTNEKLFF. The CDR3 DNA follows: TGTGCCAGCAGTCCTTGGACAAGCACTAATGAAAAACTGTTTTTT.